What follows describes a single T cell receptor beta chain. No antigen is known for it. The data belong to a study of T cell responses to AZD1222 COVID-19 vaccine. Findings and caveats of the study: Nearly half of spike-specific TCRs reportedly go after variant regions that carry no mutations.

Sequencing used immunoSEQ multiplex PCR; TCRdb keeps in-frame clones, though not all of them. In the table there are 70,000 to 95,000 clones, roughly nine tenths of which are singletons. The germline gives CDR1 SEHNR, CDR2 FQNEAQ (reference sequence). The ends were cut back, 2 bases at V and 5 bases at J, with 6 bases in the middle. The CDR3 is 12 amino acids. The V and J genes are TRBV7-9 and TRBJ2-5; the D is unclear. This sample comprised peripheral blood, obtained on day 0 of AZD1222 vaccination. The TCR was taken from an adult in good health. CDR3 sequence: CASSLYGETQYF. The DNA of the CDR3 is TGTGCCAGCAGCTTATATGGGGAGACCCAGTACTTC.